A selection of T cell receptor beta chains follows, all from one sample in a study of HIV-infected patients and healthy controls. TCRdb passed the 5' RACE reads through MiXCR, listing each CDR3 protein once. The sample records 60,000 to 70,000 distinct CDR3 sequences, about 19% being singletons. Material for sequencing was CD4+ T cells from blood. These receptors were taken from a human donor in good health. The CDR3 runs from the conserved cysteine through the conserved F or W. A D gene is named only where the DNA matches it firmly. Some rows have no size entry. The others give once, few or many, or a class for an expanded clone.

clone size | D gene | J gene | V gene | CDR3 protein | CDR3 DNA
many | NA | TRBJ1-6 | TRBV6-1 | CACIRDTSSYNSPLHF | TGTGCCTGTATCCGGGACACAAGCTCCTATAATTCACCCCTCCACTTT
many | NA | TRBJ1-4 | TRBV29-1 | CSVEDDGREKLFF | TGCAGCGTTGAAGATGATGGCAGGGAAAAACTGTTTTTT
few | TRBD1 | TRBJ2-7 | TRBV10-3 | CAISGLPQGVMYEQYF | TGTGCCATCAGCGGGCTCCCACAGGGGGTTATGTACGAGCAGTACTTC
NA | NA | TRBJ1-2 | TRBV25-1 | CASSEYGRPNYGYTF | TGTGCCAGCAGTGAATATGGCAGACCCAACTATGGCTACACCTTC
many | NA | TRBJ1-1 | TRBV29-1 | CSVEWTSRNTEAFF | TGCAGCGTTGAATGGACTTCCAGGAACACTGAAGCTTTCTTT
NA | TRBD1 | TRBJ1-1 | TRBV20-1 | CSARWNRGNPEAFF | TGCAGTGCTAGATGGAACAGGGGGAATCCTGAAGCTTTCTTT
many | NA | TRBJ1-1 | TRBV12-3/TRBV12-4 | CASITPGTASMNTEAFF | TGTGCCAGCATCACCCCCGGGACTGCATCTATGAACACTGAAGCTTTCTTT
NA | NA | TRBJ2-5 | TRBV19 | CASSIGGALETQYF | TGTGCCAGTAGTATAGGGGGGGCGCTTGAGACCCAGTACTTC
few | TRBD2 | TRBJ2-1 | TRBV2 | CASSPETSGVNNEQFF | TGTGCCAGCAGTCCCGAAACTAGCGGAGTGAACAATGAGCAGTTCTTC
few | TRBD2 | TRBJ2-3 | TRBV7-9 | CASSFGTSGTDTQYF | TGTGCCAGCAGCTTCGGAACTAGCGGTACAGATACGCAGTATTTT
many | NA | TRBJ1-3 | TRBV4-3 | CASSQESGNTIYF | TGCGCCAGCAGCCAAGAGTCTGGAAACACCATATATTTT
NA | NA | TRBJ2-7 | TRBV25-1 | CASRVRGRTVLGYEQYF | TGTGCCAGCAGGGTGCGGGGGAGGACAGTCCTAGGCTACGAGCAGTACTTC
NA | NA | TRBJ2-5 | TRBV4-2 | CASSQRGQETQYF | TGTGCCAGCAGCCAAAGGGGCCAAGAGACCCAGTACTTC
many | NA | TRBJ2-1 | TRBV12-3/TRBV12-4 | CASSATILAREQFF | TGTGCCAGCAGTGCAACAATACTTGCGCGTGAGCAGTTCTTC
few | TRBD2 | TRBJ2-3 | TRBV5-6 | CASRTSGSDTQYF | TGTGCCAGCAGGACTAGCGGGAGCGATACGCAGTATTTT
NA | TRBD2 | TRBJ2-7 | TRBV20-1 | CSARDLGLAGAEQYF | TGCAGTGCTAGAGATCTAGGCCTAGCGGGAGCCGAGCAGTACTTC
NA | NA | TRBJ2-1 | TRBV20-1 | CSATLPPSYNEQFF | TGCAGTGCTACATTACCACCGTCCTACAATGAGCAGTTCTTC
once | NA | TRBJ2-7 | TRBV19 | CASTPAGRSYEQYF | TGTGCCAGTACCCCAGCGGGTCGATCCTACGAGCAGTACTTC
many | NA | TRBJ2-5 | TRBV5-1 | CASSLASVGEETQYF | TGCGCCAGCAGCTTGGCCTCGGTAGGGGAAGAGACCCAGTACTTC
many | TRBD2 | TRBJ2-1 | TRBV7-8 | CASSPGLAAINEQFF | TGTGCCAGCAGCCCGGGACTAGCGGCAATCAATGAGCAGTTCTTC
few | NA | TRBJ2-2 | TRBV7-2 | CASSLAFSGTTGELFF | TGTGCCAGCAGCTTAGCGTTCAGCGGAACTACCGGGGAGCTGTTTTTT
many | NA | TRBJ2-1 | TRBV6-5 | CASSFSDSLGLNEQFF | TGTGCCAGCAGTTTCTCCGACTCGTTGGGACTGAATGAGCAGTTCTTC
NA | NA | TRBJ2-2 | TRBV20-1 | CSARTGRYTGELFF | TGCAGTGCTAGAACCGGGAGATACACCGGGGAGCTGTTTTTT
many | NA | TRBJ1-1 | TRBV20-1 | CSATRTVQNTEAFF | TGCAGTGCCACTCGGACAGTCCAGAACACTGAAGCTTTCTTT
few | TRBD1 | TRBJ1-4 | TRBV7-2 | CASSQPTGTGGKTANEKLFF | TGTGCCAGCAGCCAACCTACCGGGACAGGGGGCAAAACAGCTAATGAAAAACTGTTTTTT
many | NA | TRBJ2-1 | TRBV7-2 | CASSSTRDSLGRGNNEQFF | TGTGCCAGCAGCTCCACCCGGGACAGTCTGGGGAGGGGTAACAATGAGCAGTTCTTC
NA | NA | TRBJ1-5 | TRBV12-3/TRBV12-4 | CASSLGVQGQPQHF | TGTGCCAGCAGTTTGGGGGTTCAGGGTCAGCCCCAGCATTTT
many | NA | TRBJ2-3 | TRBV20-1 | CSASDRNTDTQYF | TGCAGTGCTAGTGACAGAAACACAGATACGCAGTATTTT
NA | TRBD2 | TRBJ2-1 | TRBV24-1 | CATSDSVAGARNEQFF | TGTGCCACCAGTGATTCAGTAGCGGGAGCACGGAATGAGCAGTTCTTC
few | TRBD1 | TRBJ1-6 | TRBV3-1 | CASSVDRGALGRNSPLHF | TGTGCCAGCAGCGTGGACAGGGGAGCTCTCGGTCGGAATTCACCCCTCCACTTT
NA | TRBD2 | TRBJ2-3 | TRBV7-9 | CASSFNSGGGDTQYF | TGTGCCAGCAGCTTTAACAGCGGCGGGGGAGATACGCAGTATTTT
many | NA | TRBJ2-1 | TRBV18 | CASQTYLDNEQFF | TGTGCCAGCCAAACCTATCTCGACAATGAGCAGTTCTTC
few | TRBD1 | TRBJ1-2 | TRBV20-1 | CSASRGQGTNYGYTF | TGCAGTGCTAGTAGGGGACAGGGGACTAACTATGGCTACACCTTC
few | NA | TRBJ2-4 | TRBV5-5 | CASSTDFLRGSGNIQYF | TGTGCCAGCAGCACCGACTTCTTACGGGGATCGGGGAACATTCAGTACTTC
many | NA | TRBJ2-5 | TRBV19 | CASSPGVAGTQYF | TGTGCCAGTAGTCCAGGGGTCGCGGGGACCCAGTACTTC
few | NA | TRBJ2-2 | TRBV3-1 | CASSQAWQTNTGELFF | TGTGCCAGCAGCCAAGCTTGGCAGACCAACACCGGGGAGCTGTTTTTT
NA | NA | TRBJ1-1 | TRBV6-5 | CASSYSRGAEAFF | TGTGCCAGCAGTTACTCGAGGGGGGCTGAAGCTTTCTTT
many | NA | TRBJ1-1 | TRBV6-1 | CASRTLKVTEAFF | TGTGCCAGCAGGACGCTCAAGGTCACTGAAGCTTTCTTT
NA | NA | TRBJ1-5 | TRBV7-2 | CASSLVRGSNQPQHF | TGTGCCAGCAGCTTAGTCAGGGGAAGCAATCAGCCCCAGCATTTT
NA | NA | TRBJ2-6 | TRBV18 | CASSPGTTSGANVLTF | TGTGCCAGCTCACCCGGGACAACTTCTGGGGCCAACGTCCTGACTTTC
NA | TRBD1 | TRBJ1-5 | TRBV6-5 | CASSPGQKYQPQHF | TGTGCCAGCAGTCCGGGACAGAAATATCAGCCCCAGCATTTT
NA | TRBD1 | TRBJ2-1 | TRBV20-1 | CSARKTGVAYNEQFF | TGCAGTGCTAGGAAGACAGGGGTGGCCTACAATGAGCAGTTCTTC
NA | NA | TRBJ2-7 | TRBV12-3/TRBV12-4 | CASSLGTEHYEQYF | TGTGCCAGCAGTTTAGGGACAGAACACTACGAGCAGTACTTC
NA | TRBD1 | TRBJ2-5 | TRBV20-1 | CSAPGQPSRTQYF | TGCAGTGCCCCGGGACAGCCCTCACGGACCCAGTACTTC
few | NA | TRBJ1-1 | TRBV29-1 | CSAGQVLTEAFF | TGCAGCGCCGGACAAGTTCTCACTGAAGCTTTCTTT
few | TRBD1 | TRBJ2-3 | TRBV20-1 | CSARDTGGRRADTQYF | TGCAGTGCTAGAGACACAGGGGGACGTCGCGCAGATACGCAGTATTTT
many | NA | TRBJ1-1 | TRBV21-1 | CATRDTRAFF | TGTGCCACCCGAGACACTCGAGCTTTCTTT